These 18 T cell receptor beta chains were sequenced from one sample in a study of CD8+ T cells in alopecia areata. cDNA serving as the sequencing template came from extracted, reverse transcribed RNA. Method: immunoSEQ multiplex PCR; TCRdb's copy keeps in-frame clones and lacks some. The sample lists 100,000 to 130,000 clones, less than 90% occurring once. The sample's treatment: oral pan-JAK inhibitor, 5-10 mg twice daily. The sample consisted of CD8+ T cells sorted from blood, taken at week 24, from a patient treated with tofacitinib. Receptors originate from a human donor with alopecia areata.

This clone was found a few times. The gene calls are TRBV5-1 and TRBJ2-5, with D unclear. Trimming took off 3 bases at V and 3 bases at J, with 9 bases between the two ends. From germline, CDR1 is SGHRS and CDR2 YFSETQ. This CDR3 contains 13 residues. In DNA, the CDR3 is TGCGCCAGCAGCTCCTTACCCGAAGAGACCCAGTACTTC. This encodes CASSSLPEETQYF.

The chain uses TRBV15 and TRBJ1-1; 7 bases agree with TRBD1. CDR1 is LNHNV, CDR2 YYDKDF, per germline (reference sequence). V lost 1 base and J lost 2; bases outside the gene matches: 7. This CDR3 is built from 16 residues. This chain's CDR3 is CATSRGRTGLNTEAFF. CDR3 nucleotides: TGTGCCACCAGCAGAGGACGGACAGGATTAAACACTGAAGCTTTCTTT.

V gene TRBV7-9 combines with J gene TRBJ2-1, with TRBD2 matching 8 bases. CDR3 length equals 16 residues. Germline CDR1 reads SEHNR; CDR2 reads FQNEAQ (reference sequence). V lost 5 bases to trimming and J lost 0 bases; unmatched junction nucleotides: 6. The CDR3 DNA sequence: TGTGCCAGCAGCCCCCAGCGGGGGAGCTCCTACAATGAGCAGTTCTTC. Its protein is CASSPQRGSSYNEQFF.

This sequence joins TRBV7-9 and TRBJ2-6; no reliable D call. CDR3 length equals 14 residues. In germline, CDR1 is SEHNR, CDR2 FQNEAQ (reference sequence). Trimming pared 5 bases from V and 5 bases from J, leaving 10 bases between. The CDR3 DNA reads TGTGCCAGCAGCCCCTGGGATCGGGCCAACGTCCTGACTTTC. Protein product: CASSPWDRANVLTF.

This chain uses TRBV29-1 with TRBJ2-3, with 14 bases matching TRBD2. There are 14 residues in the CDR3. With 4 bases clipped from V and 7 bases from J, the junction kept 4 bases outside the gene matches. Germline CDR1 SQVTM, CDR2 ANQGSEA. DNA of the CDR3: TGCAGCGTTGCCGGACTAGCGGGGGGTTATACGCAGTATTTT. This gives the protein CSVAGLAGGYTQYF.

This clone was observed once. This chain connects TRBV4-1 to TRBJ2-5; D gene ambiguous. The J call may be mistaken, given a closer DNA end match to TRBJ2-7. This CDR3 comprises 15 residues. Germline CDR1 reads MGHRA; CDR2 reads YSYEKL. The CDR3 DNA follows: TGCGCCAGCAGCCACCCGGCGGCCGCTAACTACGAGCAGTACTTC. Protein sequence: CASSHPAAANYEQYF.

This chain connects TRBV7-8 to TRBJ1-5, with TRBD1 matching 8 bases. CDR3 length: 17 amino acids. Trimming at V came to 6 bases and at J to 0 bases, leaving 10 bases not matched to a gene. Germline loops: CDR1 SGHVS, CDR2 FQNEAQ. CDR3 nucleotides: TGTGCCAGCAGGGTTAGCTATGACAGGGGTAGCAATCAGCCCCAGCATTTT. Protein sequence: CASRVSYDRGSNQPQHF.

This rearrangement joins TRBV29-1 to TRBJ2-5; 7 positions agree with TRBD2. CDR3 size: 15 residues. Germline V CDR1 and CDR2: SQVTM, ANQGSEA. The trim removed 2 bases at V and 5 bases at J, leaving 11 bases unmatched. The CDR3 reads CSVEPFGREGETQYF. In DNA, the CDR3 is TGCAGCGTTGAACCCTTTGGGAGGGAGGGCGAGACCCAGTACTTC.

The chain uses TRBV7-2 and TRBJ2-3; maybe TRBD1 (6 bases). Looked up from germline, CDR1 is SGHTA and CDR2 is FQGNSA. Trimming shortened V by 5 bases and J by 0 bases, and 12 bases separated the two germline ends. The CDR3 totals 15 residues. The CDR3 nucleotides are TGTGCCAGCAGCCTCGGGGACACCAGCACAGATACGCAGTATTTT. As protein: CASSLGDTSTDTQYF.

The chain employs TRBV5-1 and TRBJ2-1, with TRBD1 matching 12 bases. Germline CDR1 is SGHRS and CDR2 is YFSETQ. V lost 0 bases, J lost 6 bases, and 4 bases stayed unmatched. The CDR3 totals 16 residues. The CDR3 is CASSLAGTGGFNEQFF. Here the CDR3 DNA reads TGCGCCAGCAGCTTGGCCGGGACAGGGGGCTTCAATGAGCAGTTCTTC.

The chain employs TRBV27 and TRBJ2-7; D unresolved. Looked up from germline, CDR1 is MNHEY and CDR2 is SMNVEV (reference sequence). This CDR3 has 15 residues. The germline V and J ends were trimmed by 3 bases and 5 bases, with 17 bases remaining between them. The CDR3 DNA is TGTGCCAGCAGTTTCTCTGTTGACAATTCTAACGAGCAGTACTTC. Translated: CASSFSVDNSNEQYF.

There are a few counts of this clone. V and J are TRBV7-9 and TRBJ2-2; the D gene is possibly TRBD1 (5 bases). The V gene's germline CDR1 is SEHNR and CDR2 FQNEAQ (reference sequence). The V and J ends lost 1 base and 0 bases respectively, with 12 bases between them. The CDR3 runs 17 residues. The CDR3 loop reads CASSLVVRTTNTGELFF. CDR3 sequence (DNA): TGTGCCAGCAGCTTAGTGGTCCGGACAACGAACACCGGGGAGCTGTTTTTT.

The rearrangement joins TRBV7-9 to TRBJ2-4; D not certain. The CDR3 runs to 14 residues. Germline V gives CDR1 SEHNR, CDR2 FQNEAQ (reference sequence). Deletions cut 0 bases from V and 8 bases from J, with 11 bases between. This CDR3 is CASSLAVIVDIQYF. CDR3 nucleotide sequence: TGTGCCAGCAGCTTAGCTGTGATTGTGGACATTCAGTACTTC.

The chain carries TRBV19 and TRBJ2-1; TRBD1 agrees at 7 bases. CDR3 size: 15 residues. V lost 4 bases to trimming and J lost 4 bases; unmatched junction nucleotides: 7. The germline V gene encodes CDR1 LNHDA and CDR2 SQIVND (reference sequence). CDR3 region: CASSTPTGLYNEQFF. CDR3 nucleotide sequence: TGTGCCAGTAGTACCCCGACAGGGTTGTACAATGAGCAGTTCTTC. Variable domain in full (rest from reference TRBV19 and TRBJ2-1): DGGITQSPKYLFRKEGQNVTLSCEQNLNHDAMYWYRQDPGQGLRLIYYSQIVNDFQKGDIAEGYSVSREKKESFPLTVTSAQKNPTAFYLCASSTPTGLYNEQFFGPGTRLTVL.

Only a few counts were recorded for this clone. This chain joins TRBV12-5 and TRBJ2-3; 7 positions agree with TRBD1. The CDR3 is 14 amino acids. V was pared by 3 bases and J by 1 base, with 1 base of the junction left unmatched. CDR1 and CDR2 from the germline V gene are LGHNT and FRNRAP. The CDR3 nucleotides read TGTGCTAGTGGTTTCCAGGGGGGCACAGATACGCAGTATTTT. Residues: CASGFQGGTDTQYF.

The CDR3 is CASSFTSGGSPGGETQYF. The CDR3 DNA follows: TGTGCCAGCAGCTTCACTAGCGGGGGGTCACCAGGAGGAGAGACCCAGTACTTC. The chain has TRBV7-9 and TRBJ2-5; TRBD2 aligns across 12 bases. The junction had 12 bases not matched to a gene; V was cut back by 3 bases and J by 4 bases. This CDR3 has 18 residues. Germline CDR1 SEHNR, CDR2 FQNEAQ (reference sequence).

The chain recombines TRBV7-6 with TRBJ2-1; D is undetermined. V gave up 5 bases and J gave up 0 bases, with 11 bases separating them. In germline, CDR1 is SGHVS, CDR2 FNYEAQ. The CDR3 sequence is 15 residues long. The CDR3: CASSNLQSSYNEQFF. The CDR3 nucleotides read TGTGCCAGCAGCAACTTACAGAGCTCCTACAATGAGCAGTTCTTC.

The V call is TRBV6-5, the J call TRBJ1-4; no definite D call. Germline V gene lookup returns CDR1 MNHEY and CDR2 SVGAGI. V shed 0 bases and J shed 0 bases, with 5 bases lying between them. The CDR3 is 15 amino acids. The CDR3 DNA reads TGTGCCAGCAGTTACTCGGACTCAACTAATGAAAAACTGTTTTTT. Amino acid sequence: CASSYSDSTNEKLFF.